The 6 T cell receptor beta chains listed next were all sequenced from one sample in a study of tumor and adjacent non-tumor tissue in lung cancer. RNA was extracted from bulk tissue without any cell sorting. TCRbeta libraries were built with three rounds of nested PCR, modified from ARM-PCR. TCRdb reprocessed the multiplex PCR reads via MiXCR and lists one record per CDR3 protein. The table shows 90,000 to 130,000 distinct CDR3 sequences, with over 75% occurring only once. The specimen was lung tumor tissue. Receptors originate from a man aged 70-80 years with non-small cell lung cancer.

Remarks on this clonotype: Germline is not matched at one junction end, which may reflect a read error. The V and J genes are TRBV6-5 and TRBJ2-5; possibly TRBD1 for D (6 bases). The length of the CDR3 is 15 residues. Germline V gene sequence: CDR1 MNHEY, CDR2 SVGAGI. The CDR3 DNA follows: TGTACCAGCAACTCCTATTCGGACAGACCAGAGACCCAGTACTTC. Encoded protein: CTSNSYSDRPETQYF.

As for this clonotype: Relative to the germline gene, one junction end is altered; a read error may explain this. The chain employs TRBV29-1 and TRBJ2-6, with no clear D. This CDR3 has 12 residues. Per germline, CDR1 SQVTM and CDR2 ANQGSEA. As DNA, the CDR3 is TGCAACGTTGAAGCTGGGGTCAATGTCCTGACTTTC. Amino acids: CNVEAGVNVLTF.

On this clonotype: This may be a read error, as it is one base from a much larger clone. The chain's CDR3 is CDSSRGRAGVVTEAFF. The CDR3, as DNA: TGTGACAGCAGCCGAGGTAGGGCAGGGGTCGTCACTGAAGCTTTCTTT. The chain combines TRBV11-2 with TRBJ1-1; a possible D gene is TRBD1 (6 bases). Germline lookup yields CDR1 SGHAT and CDR2 FQNNGV. The CDR3 contains 16 residues.

The chain is built from TRBV2 and TRBJ1-5, with D possibly matching TRBD2 (5 bases). The J call may be faulty, since TRBJ2-3 better matches the DNA end. This CDR3 region has 15 residues. Germline CDR1 reads SNHLY; CDR2 reads FYNNEI. The CDR3 loop is CASRSGELGNQPQYF. As DNA, the CDR3 is TGTGCCAGCCGTTCCGGGGAATTGGGCAATCAGCCCCAGTATTTT.

A note on this clonotype: The junction and the germline gene differ at one end; a read error may be behind it. The chain recombines TRBV6-6 with TRBJ2-7, with a tentative D call TRBD1 (6 bases). The CDR3 extends over 13 amino acids. Per germline, CDR1 MNHNY and CDR2 SVGAGI (reference sequence). Here the CDR3 reads CASRYARGVEQCF. Written as DNA, the CDR3 is TGTGCCAGTAGATACGCCAGGGGAGTCGAGCAGTGCTTC.

In its sample, this clonotype was seen a few times. One end of the junction varies from germline; a read error may be responsible. J is TRBJ2-7 and V is TRBV12-3 or TRBV12-4; TRBD2 agrees at 7 bases. The CDR3 loop spans 18 amino acids. The CDR3 nucleotides are TGTGCCAGTAGTTTTTGGGGGGGGGGGGAGGTCAGGTCCTACGAGCAGTACTTC. Encoded protein: CASSFWGGGEVRSYEQYF.